The rows below give T cell receptor beta chains drawn from one sample of a study of blood T cell repertoires in COVID-19. Clones were read by immunoSEQ multiplex PCR, and TCRdb kept only the in-frame ones, dropping some. The sample contains under 150,000 clones, roughly 88% of which appear only once. Sequences were obtained from peripheral blood. The receptors come from a woman aged 60-70 years with COVID-19, enrolled during active disease. Each CDR3 is given with its conserved first and last residue. The order of the fields is J gene, V gene, D gene, clone size, CDR3 DNA, CDR3 protein. D genes are given only for firm matches. The listing skips clone size in some rows; elsewhere it reads once, few, many or a size class.

J: TRBJ2-5; V: TRBV5-4; D: TRBD2; size: .; DNA: TGTGCCAGCAGCTTTGGACTAGCGGCCCAAGAGACCCAGTACTTC; CDR3: CASSFGLAAQETQYF
J: TRBJ1-6; V: TRBV27; D: .; size: few; DNA: TGTGCCAGCAGTTTTCGGGGGGCAAGATCACCCCTCCACTTT; CDR3: CASSFRGARSPLHF
J: TRBJ2-3; V: TRBV5-1; D: .; size: .; DNA: TGCGCCAGCAGCTTGGGAACAGGAGCTAGCACAGATACGCAGTATTTT; CDR3: CASSLGTGASTDTQYF
J: TRBJ1-1; V: TRBV27; D: .; size: .; DNA: TGTGCCAGTAAGGGGGTGCTGAACACTGAAGCTTTCTTT; CDR3: CASKGVLNTEAFF
J: TRBJ1-1; V: TRBV14; D: .; size: .; DNA: TGTGCCAGCAATTACTTAAGCTACAGTGGGGCTTTCTTT; CDR3: CASNYLSYSGAFF
J: TRBJ1-2; V: TRBV6-4; D: .; size: .; DNA: TGTGCCAGCAGGGGGGGAGGTCCTGGCTACACCTTC; CDR3: CASRGGGPGYTF
J: TRBJ1-1; V: TRBV7-2; D: .; size: .; DNA: TGTGCCAGCAGCTTATCAGGGTCCGCGGACACTGAAGCTTTCTTT; CDR3: CASSLSGSADTEAFF
J: TRBJ2-1; V: TRBV4-2; D: .; size: .; DNA: TGTGCCAGCAGCCATCCCCCTTCGGATGAGCAGTTCTTC; CDR3: CASSHPPSDEQFF
J: TRBJ1-3; V: TRBV2; D: .; size: .; DNA: TGTGCCAGCTCTTTCGGAAACACCATATATTTT; CDR3: CASSFGNTIYF
J: TRBJ2-3; V: TRBV9; D: .; size: .; DNA: TGTGCCAGCAGCCTAAGGGGGACTATGGGCACAGATACGCAGTATTTT; CDR3: CASSLRGTMGTDTQYF
J: TRBJ2-1; V: TRBV12-3/TRBV12-4; D: .; size: once; DNA: TGTGCCAGCATACAGGCCTCGCACAATGAGCAGTTCTTC; CDR3: CASIQASHNEQFF
J: TRBJ2-7; V: TRBV29-1; D: .; size: once; DNA: TGCAGCGTTGCACAGGGATCCTACGAGCAGTACTTC; CDR3: CSVAQGSYEQYF
J: TRBJ2-5; V: TRBV9; D: .; size: .; DNA: TGTGCCAGCAGCGTACTAGGGGGGGGGCTCGAGGAGACCCAGTACTTC; CDR3: CASSVLGGGLEETQYF
J: TRBJ2-1; V: TRBV9; D: TRBD2; size: .; DNA: TGTGCCAGCAGCGTAGGGGGGACTAGCCTTAGCTCCTACAATGAGCAGTTCTTC; CDR3: CASSVGGTSLSSYNEQFF
J: TRBJ2-5; V: TRBV6-5; D: TRBD1; size: .; DNA: TGTGCCAGCAGTTACGCGGGCAGGGGGCCGGAGACCCAGTACTTC; CDR3: CASSYAGRGPETQYF
J: TRBJ2-7; V: TRBV18; D: TRBD1; size: .; DNA: TGTGCCAGCTCACCACCAGGACAGGGGTCCCTCTTCCACGAGCAGTACTTC; CDR3: CASSPPGQGSLFHEQYF
J: TRBJ2-2; V: TRBV5-5; D: TRBD2; size: .; DNA: TGTGCCAGCAGCTTGGTTCCTAGCGGGGGGAACACCGGGGAGCTGTTTTTT; CDR3: CASSLVPSGGNTGELFF
J: TRBJ2-5; V: TRBV28; D: .; size: .; DNA: TGTGCCAGCAGCGTCCAGGAGACCCAGTACTTC; CDR3: CASSVQETQYF
J: TRBJ2-1; V: TRBV3-1/TRBV3-2; D: TRBD1; size: .; DNA: TGTGCCAGCAGCCAAGGGCGGCCAGGGGGTCTGTTCTTC; CDR3: CASSQGRPGGLFF
J: TRBJ1-5; V: TRBV2; D: TRBD1; size: .; DNA: TGTGCCAGCTCCTCCGAGGGACAGGACAATCAGCCCCAGCATTTT; CDR3: CASSSEGQDNQPQHF
J: TRBJ2-3; V: TRBV4-1; D: .; size: .; DNA: TGCGCCAGCAGCCCGCGGACTGCGGGCACAGATACGCAGTATTTT; CDR3: CASSPRTAGTDTQYF
J: TRBJ2-3; V: TRBV5-1; D: TRBD2; size: .; DNA: TGCGCCAGCAGCTTTCCCGGAACTAGCGGGGGATACACAGATACGCAGTATTTT; CDR3: CASSFPGTSGGYTDTQYF
J: TRBJ2-3; V: TRBV5-1; D: .; size: .; DNA: TGCGCCAGCAGCTTGGAGCCAGGGCTCACAGATACGCAGTATTTT; CDR3: CASSLEPGLTDTQYF
J: TRBJ2-7; V: TRBV10-2; D: .; size: .; DNA: TGCGCCAGCAGTGAGTCGGCAGGGACATCCTACGAGCAGTACTTC; CDR3: CASSESAGTSYEQYF
J: TRBJ2-3; V: TRBV3-1/TRBV3-2; D: TRBD2; size: .; DNA: TGTGCCAGCAGCCAGGGCCGGACTAGCGGGGGGGGTACGCCTACAGATACGCAGTATTTT; CDR3: CASSQGRTSGGGTPTDTQYF
J: TRBJ1-6; V: TRBV6-5; D: TRBD1; size: .; DNA: TGTGCCAGCAGCCCGACAGGGGCGGCGGCACCCCTCCACTTT; CDR3: CASSPTGAAAPLHF
J: TRBJ2-3; V: TRBV10-1; D: TRBD2; size: once; DNA: TGCGCCAGCAGTCTTCCCCCCCGGGACTATAGAGATACGCAGTATTTT; CDR3: CASSLPPRDYRDTQYF
J: TRBJ1-2; V: TRBV19; D: .; size: .; DNA: TGTGCCAGTAGTCCTGGTGGGGCCCCGGACTATGGCTACACCTTC; CDR3: CASSPGGAPDYGYTF
J: TRBJ1-6; V: TRBV12-3/TRBV12-4; D: .; size: .; DNA: TGTGCCAGCAGAAGATCAGGGGTTTCACCCCTCCACTTT; CDR3: CASRRSGVSPLHF
J: TRBJ1-5; V: TRBV6-2/TRBV6-3; D: TRBD1; size: .; DNA: TGTGCCAGCAGTCCGCTCAGGGGGAGACAGCCCCAGCATTTT; CDR3: CASSPLRGRQPQHF
J: TRBJ2-3; V: TRBV7-9; D: TRBD2; size: .; DNA: TGTGCCAGCAGCCCACCTCTGACTAGCAGTGGGACAGATACGCAGTATTTT; CDR3: CASSPPLTSSGTDTQYF
J: TRBJ2-3; V: TRBV7-2; D: .; size: .; DNA: TGTGCCAGCAGCCCCTATACTTGGGGACAACCCGTGGCAGATACGCAGTATTTT; CDR3: CASSPYTWGQPVADTQYF
J: TRBJ2-3; V: TRBV5-5; D: TRBD2; size: .; DNA: TGTGCCAGCAGCCCCGCGGTAGCGGGGGGGGGCACAGATACGCAGTATTTT; CDR3: CASSPAVAGGGTDTQYF
J: TRBJ2-7; V: TRBV12-3/TRBV12-4; D: .; size: .; DNA: TGTGCCAGCAGTCCCCTCGGGGACGAGCAGTACTTC; CDR3: CASSPLGDEQYF
J: TRBJ1-1; V: TRBV19; D: TRBD1; size: .; DNA: TGTGCCAGTAGTATGATCCCGGGACAGGGGAACACTGAAGCTTTCTTT; CDR3: CASSMIPGQGNTEAFF
J: TRBJ2-7; V: TRBV7-2; D: TRBD1; size: .; DNA: TGTGCCAGCAGCTTCGAGACAGGGTTCTACGAGCAGTACTTC; CDR3: CASSFETGFYEQYF